This T cell receptor (beta chain) was profiled in a study of cytomegalovirus exposure and HLA in healthy donors. Overall study: Unique TCRs numbering roughly 85 million, obtained from HLA-typed donors, made up an early data release.

In the PCR, 60 Vbeta and 13 Jbeta primers were used. Profiled with immunoSEQ multiplex PCR; TCRdb holds only in-frame clones, not every one. Counted here are approximately 100,000 clones, approximately 80% occurring once; the ten biggest clones make up approximately 9.9%. As to this clone: As yet, its antigen is unknown.

Trimming left V 0 bases short and J 6 bases short, with 10 bases between. The CDR3 is 13 amino acids. CDR1 and CDR2 from the germline V gene are SGHRS and YFSETQ. The donors comprised healthy bone marrow donors. Study conclusions and caveats: Most CMV-associated TCR beta chains appeared HLA-restricted in a later analysis.

This sequence joins TRBV5-1 and TRBJ2-7; unclear D gene. The clonotype originates from a man in his forties in good health and CMV-seropositive. Sequences were obtained from PBMCs. The DNA for the CDR3 is TGCGCCAGCAGCTTGGAATCTCGGGTCGAGCAGTACTTC. Translation: CASSLESRVEQYF.